This TCR beta chain was retrieved from a study of technical replicates of blood from several donors. The CDR3 runs 14 residues. This clone was counted between two and nine times. The assay was immunoSEQ multiplex PCR, and TCRdb's table has in-frame clones only and misses some. The sample shows some 94,000 clones, 90% to 96% of them seen only once. The origin of this receptor is a human donor in good health. V usage is TRBV21-1 and J usage is TRBJ1-1. TRBV21-1 is a pseudogene segment. Source material: T cells isolated from PBMCs. CDR3 protein: CASSKEVRGTEAFF. The CDR3 DNA is TGTGCCAGCAGCAAAGAGGTAAGAGGCACTGAAGCTTTCTTT.